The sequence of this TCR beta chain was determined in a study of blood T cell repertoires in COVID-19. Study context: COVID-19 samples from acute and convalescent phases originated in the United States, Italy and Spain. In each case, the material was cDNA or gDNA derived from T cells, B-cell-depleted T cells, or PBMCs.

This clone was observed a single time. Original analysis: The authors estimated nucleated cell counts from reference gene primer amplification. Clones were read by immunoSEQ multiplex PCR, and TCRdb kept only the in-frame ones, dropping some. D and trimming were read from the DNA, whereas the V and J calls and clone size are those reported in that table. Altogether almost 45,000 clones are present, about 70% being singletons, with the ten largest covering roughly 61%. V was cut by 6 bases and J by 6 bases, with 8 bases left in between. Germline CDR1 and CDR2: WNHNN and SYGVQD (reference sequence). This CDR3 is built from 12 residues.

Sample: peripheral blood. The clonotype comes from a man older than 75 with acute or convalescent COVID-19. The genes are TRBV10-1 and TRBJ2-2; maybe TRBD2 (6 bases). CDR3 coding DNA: TGCGCCAGCAGAGGGACTTCCGGGGAGCTGTTTTTT. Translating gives CASRGTSGELFF.